One and the same sample provided the 7 T cell receptor beta chains below, sequenced in a study of identifying expanded T cells in peripheral blood. The data were produced by immunoSEQ multiplex PCR, yet TCRdb's version contains in-frame clones alone and is incomplete. The sample yields approximately 100,000 clones, 88% seen once. Sequenced material: blood. These receptors all stem from a person aged 18-69 years in good health.

The chain joins TRBV4-1 to TRBJ2-7, with 12 bases identical to TRBD2. CDR1 and CDR2 from the germline V gene are MGHRA and YSYEKL. The CDR3 runs to 20 residues. After removal of 1 base from V and 2 bases from J, the junction contained 15 bases not matched to a gene. The CDR3 region has the DNA TGCGCCAGCAGCCAAGTTTATCCCAGGGCGACTAGCGGGAGTACCTACGAGCAGTACTTC. Its translation: CASSQVYPRATSGSTYEQYF.

V gene TRBV5-1 combines with J gene TRBJ1-3; no reliable D call. V gave up 0 bases and J gave up 0 bases, with 7 bases separating them. Looked up from germline, CDR1 is SGHRS and CDR2 is YFSETQ. The CDR3 contains 15 residues. CDR3 coding DNA: TGCGCCAGCAGCTTGGGGTCGGGCTCTGGAAACACCATATATTTT. This codes for CASSLGSGSGNTIYF.

This clone was seen a single time. V is TRBV30 and J is TRBJ2-1; D may be TRBD2 (5 bases). This CDR3 spans 15 amino acids. With 0 bases removed from V and 2 bases from J, the gap between germline ends came to 11 bases. Germline loops: CDR1 GTSNPN, CDR2 SVGIG (reference sequence). In DNA, the CDR3 is TGTGCCTGGAGTGTACGGACTTCCCCCTACAATGAGCAGTTCTTC. This gives the protein CAWSVRTSPYNEQFF.

CDR3 sequence reads: CASSYSSGSAAFF. In DNA, the CDR3 is TGTGCCAGCAGTTACTCGAGCGGGTCGGCCGCTTTCTTT. The chain carries TRBV6-6 and TRBJ1-1; D ambiguous. The CDR3 runs to 13 residues. CDR1 and CDR2 from the germline V gene are MNHNY and SVGAGI (reference sequence). V gave up 0 bases and J gave up 11 bases, with 13 bases separating them.

This chain connects TRBV27 to TRBJ1-2; TRBD1 is a possible D gene (5 bases). V was cut by 4 bases and J by 8 bases, with 14 bases left in between. The CDR3 runs 13 residues. Germline CDR1 reads MNHEY; CDR2 reads SMNVEV (reference sequence). The CDR3 nucleotides read TGTGCCAGCAGTTGGGGGAGAGCAGGCGGCTACACCTTC. It translates to CASSWGRAGGYTF.

The chain couples TRBV5-1 to TRBJ2-7, with 9 bases identical to TRBD1. Trimming removed 4 bases from V and 6 bases from J; junction bases left unmatched: 8. The CDR3 extends over 14 amino acids. CDR1 SGHRS and CDR2 YFSETQ come from the germline V gene. Here the CDR3 reads CASSPGTGFGEQYF. The CDR3 DNA reads TGCGCCAGCAGCCCCGGGACAGGGTTCGGCGAGCAGTACTTC.

This chain's CDR3 is CASSYRAGGPGETQYF. For the CDR3, the DNA is TGTGCCAGCAGTTACCGGGCGGGAGGGCCTGGGGAGACCCAGTACTTC. This chain uses TRBV6-6 with TRBJ2-5; 9 nucleotides line up with TRBD2. Trimming cost V 2 bases and J 5 bases; bases outside gene matches: 9. CDR1 is MNHNY, CDR2 SVGAGI, per germline (reference sequence). The CDR3 is made up of 16 amino acids.